This T cell receptor beta chain was identified during a study of T cell responses to AZD1222 COVID-19 vaccine. Study observations and caveats: Repertoires were sampled only after the peak T cell response.

The assay was immunoSEQ multiplex PCR, and TCRdb's table has in-frame clones only and misses some. The sample yields approximately 160,000 clones, around 91% seen once. The ends were cut back, 1 base at V and 9 bases at J, with 12 bases in the middle. The CDR3 consists of 13 residues. CDR1 and CDR2 from the germline V gene are SGHAT and FQNNGV. This clone was found once. Its antigen remains unidentified. The sequences come from peripheral blood, collected on day 0 of AZD1222 vaccination. The rearrangement uses TRBV11-2 and TRBJ1-1; D not certain. This TCR derives from an adult in good health. The CDR3 loop is CASSLAVGPQAFF. CDR3 DNA sequence: TGTGCCAGCAGCTTAGCCGTCGGGCCACAAGCTTTCTTT.